This T cell receptor (beta chain) comes out of a study of Graves' ophthalmopathy and Graves' hyperthyroidism. The table lists this clonotype with many counts. Aged 18 to 65, the patients with hyperthyroidism had under 2 months' duration and were newly diagnosed. Looked up from germline, CDR1 is SEHNR and CDR2 is FQNEAQ (reference sequence). Trimming shortened V by 2 bases and J by 4 bases, and 11 bases separated the two germline ends. This CDR3 region has 15 residues. Researchers took RNA transcripts and amplified TCR beta CDR3 regions from them. After a first-round RT-PCR with HTBI primers, a second-round multiplex PCR was run. Each CDR3 protein gets one entry after TCRdb re-called the multiplex PCR reads with MiXCR. The table shows over a million distinct CDR3 sequences, with less than 45% occurring only once.

The TCR sequence derives from an adult man with Graves' hyperthyroidism. The V gene is TRBV7-9, the J gene TRBJ2-2, with D tentatively TRBD2 (6 bases). Sequenced material: peripheral blood or thyroid tissue (not recorded which). CDR3 sequence: CASSLIRETTGELFF. For the CDR3, the DNA is TGTGCCAGCAGCTTAATCCGGGAGACCACCGGGGAGCTGTTTTTT. The full variable domain, its missing parts supplied by reference TRBV7-9 and TRBJ2-2, is DTGVSQNPRHKITKRGQNVTFRCDPISEHNRLYWYRQTLGQGPEFLTYFQNEAQLEKSRLLSDRFSAERPKGSFSTLEIQRTEQGDSAMYLCASSLIRETTGELFFGEGSRLTVL.